The 19 T cell receptor beta chains below were found in one sample sequenced in a study of T cell repertoires in cytomegalovirus infection. From the reads, TCRdb called clonotypes with MiXCR, one entry per CDR3 protein. The sample includes under 350,000 distinct CDR3 sequences, over 7.5% of them seen just once. Sample: PBMCs. Every receptor here comes from a human donor in good health (CMV status not recorded). Some clones in this sample may be carry-over from other donors' samples.

This clonotype has only a few counts. The chain uses TRBV11-2 and TRBJ1-2; unclear D gene. The CDR3 totals 13 residues. Germline V CDR1 and CDR2: SGHAT, FQNNGV. The germline V and J ends were trimmed by 5 bases and 7 bases, with 14 bases remaining between them. The CDR3, as DNA: TGTGCCAGCAGCCGGCCCCCTAGGTCTGGCTACACCTTC. As protein: CASSRPPRSGYTF.

The rearrangement links TRBV20-1 to TRBJ1-6, with TRBD1 identical over 7 bases. The V gene end was trimmed by 0 bases and the J gene end by 6 bases; junction bases not matched to a gene: 8. The germline CDR1 and CDR2 sequences are DFQATT and SNEGSKA (reference sequence). CDR3 length: 16 residues. CDR3 DNA sequence: TGCAGTGCTAGAGATCCCACGACAGGGCCTAATTCACCCCTCCACTTT. This sequence encodes CSARDPTTGPNSPLHF.

The gene calls are TRBV12-3 or TRBV12-4 and TRBJ2-2; D possibly corresponds to TRBD2 (7 bases). The CDR3 extends over 17 amino acids. Between the trimmed V and J ends, which lost 6 bases and 4 bases, there was a span of 21 bases. CDR3 in DNA: TGTGCCAGCAGCTACTTCGGGGGGCCTTACGGCACCGGGGAGCTGTTTTTT. As protein: CASSYFGGPYGTGELFF.

This clonotype was found a few times. The chain carries TRBV7-2 and TRBJ2-1; TRBD1 aligns across 7 bases. Germline lookup yields CDR1 SGHTA and CDR2 FQGNSA. After removal of 4 bases from V and 3 bases from J, the junction contained 6 bases not matched to a gene. This CDR3 has 15 amino acids. CDR3: CASSSDRARYNEQFF. CDR3 sequence (DNA): TGTGCCAGCAGCTCTGACAGGGCCCGCTACAATGAGCAGTTCTTC.

This clonotype has just a few counts. The V gene is TRBV6-1, the J gene TRBJ1-2; 7 bases fit TRBD1. Germline V lookup: CDR1 MNHNS, CDR2 SASEGT. Trimming removed 4 bases from V and 4 bases from J; junction bases left unmatched: 3. The CDR3 covers 13 residues. In DNA form, the CDR3 reads TGTGCCAGCAGTGGTGGGACAGCCTATGGCTACACCTTC. It encodes CASSGGTAYGYTF.

This clonotype was seen a handful of times. This chain connects TRBV7-9 to TRBJ2-5; 7 bases align to TRBD1. The V segment lost 3 bases and the J segment 12 bases; nucleotides outside the gene matches: 7. Germline loops: CDR1 SEHNR, CDR2 FQNEAQ (reference sequence). CDR3 length: 12 amino acids. The CDR3, as DNA: TGTGCCAGCAGCTTTGAACCGGGACAGAAGTACTTC. It specifies CASSFEPGQKYF.

This clonotype was detected ten times or more. V and J are TRBV28 and TRBJ2-7; D is possibly TRBD1 (5 bases). The CDR3 is 15 residues long. Germline V lookup: CDR1 MDHEN, CDR2 SYDVKM. The V end lost 4 bases, the J end lost 0 bases, and 13 bases lay between the germline ends. CDR3 protein: CASSSQRGYSYEQYF. CDR3 nucleotide sequence: TGTGCCAGCAGTTCCCAAAGGGGTTACTCCTACGAGCAGTACTTC.

The V gene is TRBV10-3, the J gene TRBJ2-7; 9 bases match TRBD1. Trimming at V came to 10 bases and at J to 2 bases, leaving 6 bases not matched to a gene. Germline V gene data show CDR1 as ENHRY and CDR2 as SYGVKD. CDR3 length: 13 residues. The CDR3: CATNRDRAYEQYF. CDR3 coding DNA: TGTGCCACCAACCGGGACAGGGCCTACGAGCAGTACTTC.

The V call is TRBV7-9, the J call TRBJ2-2; a weak D match, TRBD1 (6 bases). V shed 4 bases and J shed 14 bases, with 11 bases lying between them. The germline V gene encodes CDR1 SEHNR and CDR2 FQNEAQ (reference sequence). This CDR3 spans 11 amino acids. CDR3 protein: CASSYTGNLFF. CDR3 nucleotides: TGTGCCAGCAGCTATACAGGGAACCTGTTTTTT.

The rearrangement joins TRBV28 to TRBJ2-1; 13 bases match TRBD2. Per the germline V gene, CDR1 is MDHEN and CDR2 is SYDVKM. The CDR3 sequence is 14 residues long. The junction had 3 bases not matched to a gene; V was cut back by 6 bases and J by 7 bases. CDR3 sequence reads: CASSELAGGNEQFF. CDR3 DNA sequence: TGTGCCAGCAGCGAACTAGCGGGAGGGAATGAGCAGTTCTTC. Combining the CDR3 with reference TRBV28 and TRBJ2-1 gives the whole variable domain DVKVTQSSRYLVKRTGEKVFLECVQDMDHENMFWYRQDPGLGLRLIYFSYDVKMKEKGDIPEGYSVSREKKERFSLILESASTNQTSMYLCASSELAGGNEQFFGPGTRLTVL.

Turning to this clonotype: Its ends do not fully match the called genes, so a read error is possible. The rearrangement joins TRBV2 to TRBJ2-1; D is unclear. CDR3 length equals 12 residues. The germline gives CDR1 SNHLY, CDR2 FYNNEI. DNA of the CDR3: TGTGCCAGCAGGTACTCCTACATTGAGCAGTTCTTC. It translates to CASRYSYIEQFF.

This clonotype was observed at least ten times. The V gene is TRBV19, the J gene TRBJ1-2; 7 positions agree with TRBD1. This CDR3 is 15 amino acids long. In germline, CDR1 is LNHDA, CDR2 SQIVND (reference sequence). Trimming at V came to 4 bases and at J to 0 bases, leaving 5 bases not matched to a gene. CDR3 sequence (DNA): TGTGCCAGTAGTACGGACAGGCAAACTAACTATGGCTACACCTTC. Translating gives CASSTDRQTNYGYTF.

In its sample, this clonotype was seen a few times. The chain employs TRBV7-9 and TRBJ2-3, with D perhaps TRBD2 (5 bases). The V gene lost 8 bases and the J gene lost 2 bases, with 14 bases spanning the gap. The germline gives CDR1 SEHNR, CDR2 FQNEAQ (reference sequence). The CDR3 contains 14 residues. CDR3 sequence reads: CASRGDYITDTQYF. The CDR3 nucleotides read TGTGCCAGCCGTGGCGACTATATCACAGATACGCAGTATTTT.

This clonotype has at least ten counts. This chain uses TRBV15 with TRBJ1-5; D might be TRBD1 (5 bases). V was pared by 6 bases and J by 7 bases, with 16 bases between. The CDR3 contains 14 residues. Germline V gene data show CDR1 as LNHNV and CDR2 as YYDKDF (reference sequence). Written as DNA, the CDR3 is TGTGCCACCAGTTATGGGGGGTTCGGACAGCCCCAGCATTTT. Protein: CATSYGGFGQPQHF.

The chain recombines TRBV10-1 with TRBJ2-2; 14 bases line up with TRBD2. Looked up from germline, CDR1 is WNHNN and CDR2 is SYGVQD (reference sequence). CDR3 length: 15 residues. V dropped 6 bases and J dropped 5; count of bases not matched to a gene: 2. The CDR3 is CASSGTSGSTGELFF. The CDR3 DNA follows: TGCGCCAGCAGCGGGACTAGCGGGAGTACCGGGGAGCTGTTTTTT.

The rearrangement uses TRBV28 and TRBJ1-1, with a possible D match to TRBD1 (5 bases). The CDR3 is 15 residues long. Germline CDR1 MDHEN, CDR2 SYDVKM. V lost 7 bases, J lost 0 bases, and 15 bases lay in between. The CDR3 reads CASTFGGVVNTEAFF. The CDR3 coding sequence is TGTGCCAGCACGTTTGGGGGGGTGGTGAACACTGAAGCTTTCTTT.

This clonotype was detected many times. The chain has TRBV7-2 and TRBJ1-1; no clear D. V was trimmed by 1 base and J by 6 bases, leaving 9 bases between them. The CDR3 contains 13 residues. Germline CDR1 SGHTA, CDR2 FQGNSA. The CDR3 region has the DNA TGTGCCAGCAGCTTAGATCGTAGGGCTGAAGCTTTCTTT. Its translation is CASSLDRRAEAFF.

This clonotype has just a few counts. The J gene is TRBJ1-5, the V gene TRBV19; no reliable D call. V was cut by 6 bases and J by 5 bases, with 14 bases left in between. Germline values: CDR1 LNHDA, CDR2 SQIVND (reference sequence). CDR3 length: 14 residues. CDR3 sequence: CASRERGSDQPQHF. CDR3 nucleotides: TGTGCCAGTAGAGAAAGAGGGAGCGATCAGCCCCAGCATTTT.

This clonotype was seen ten or more times. V usage is TRBV7-9 and J usage is TRBJ2-5; D unresolved. CDR3 length equals 13 residues. Germline assignment: CDR1 SEHNR and CDR2 FQNEAQ (reference sequence). Trimming took off 8 bases at V and 4 bases at J, with 14 bases between the two ends. The CDR3 loop reads CASWDSPGETQYF. For the CDR3, the DNA is TGTGCCAGCTGGGATAGCCCAGGAGAGACCCAGTACTTC.